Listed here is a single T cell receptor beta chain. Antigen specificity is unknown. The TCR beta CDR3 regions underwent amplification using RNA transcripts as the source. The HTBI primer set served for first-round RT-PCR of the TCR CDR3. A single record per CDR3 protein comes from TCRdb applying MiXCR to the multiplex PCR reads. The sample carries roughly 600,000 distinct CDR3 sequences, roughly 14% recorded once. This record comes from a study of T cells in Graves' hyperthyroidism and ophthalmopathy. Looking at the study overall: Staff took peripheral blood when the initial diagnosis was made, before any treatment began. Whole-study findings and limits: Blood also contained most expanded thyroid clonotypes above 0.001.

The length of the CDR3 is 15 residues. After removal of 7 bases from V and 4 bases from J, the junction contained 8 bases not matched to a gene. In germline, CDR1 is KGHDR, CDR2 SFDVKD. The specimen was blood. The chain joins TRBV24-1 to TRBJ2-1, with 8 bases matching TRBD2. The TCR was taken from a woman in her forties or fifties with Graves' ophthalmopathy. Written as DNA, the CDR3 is TGTGCCACCAGCTCGATAGCGGGAAAATACAATGAGCAGTTCTTC. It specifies CATSSIAGKYNEQFF.